This TCR beta chain was found in a study of cytomegalovirus exposure and HLA in healthy donors. Study-wide points: In a later analysis, DRB1 alleles had the most associated TCRs; HLA-C alleles the fewest.

Germline loops: CDR1 SGHRS, CDR2 YFSETQ. The ends were cut back, 1 base at V and 2 bases at J, with 14 bases in the middle. This CDR3 is built from 16 residues. Primers: 60 Vbeta forward and 13 Jbeta reverse. TCRdb's table, derived via immunoSEQ multiplex PCR, lists solely in-frame clones and lacks some. This repertoire shows roughly 190,000 clones, 80% to 85% found once; its top ten account for about 1.8%. About this clone itself: Its antigen is unknown.

This rearrangement joins TRBV5-1 to TRBJ2-3, with D maybe TRBD2 (5 bases). The clonotype originates from a woman aged 18-29 years in good health and CMV-seronegative. The sequencing input was PBMCs. DNA for the CDR3: TGCGCCAGCAGCTTGAGCGGACGGTTCATCACAGATACGCAGTATTTT. Encoded protein: CASSLSGRFITDTQYF.